A selection of T cell receptor beta chains follows, all from one sample in a study of regulatory T cells in long-lasting Graves disease. One entry per CDR3 protein, called by TCRdb with MiXCR from the multiplex PCR reads. Of approximately 250,000 distinct CDR3 sequences listed, 15% to 20% are singletons. Sequenced material: peripheral blood mononuclear cells (PBMCs), taken at new diagnosis, from a patient treated with antithyroid drugs. The receptors were gathered from a female donor with Graves disease. CDR3s include the opening cysteine and the closing phenylalanine or tryptophan. The D gene is left open where the match is weak. A row's size may be missing; if present it is once, few, many or a size class.

D: TRBD1; J: TRBJ1-2; V: TRBV4-1; size: many; DNA: TGCGCCAGCAGCCAAGCAATCGTCAGGGGGTTAAACTATGGCTACACCTTC; CDR3: CASSQAIVRGLNYGYTF
D: TRBD1; J: TRBJ1-2; V: TRBV28; size: many; DNA: TGTGCCAGCAGTTTATCGGGCACAGGGGACTTTAGCTATGGCTACACCTTC; CDR3: CASSLSGTGDFSYGYTF
D: TRBD1; J: TRBJ2-7; V: TRBV10-3; size: many; DNA: TGTGCCATCAGTGAGTCGGTTGCGTTACAGGGGGCGAGAGGGGAGCAGTACTTC; CDR3: CAISESVALQGARGEQYF
D: TRBD1; J: TRBJ1-2; V: TRBV20-1; size: many; DNA: TGCAGTGCTAGACCGGGACAGAAATATGGCTACACCTTC; CDR3: CSARPGQKYGYTF
D: TRBD1; J: TRBJ1-3; V: TRBV19; size: many; DNA: TGTGCCAGTAGGGATTCGGGACAGCGAAACACCATATATTTT; CDR3: CASRDSGQRNTIYF
D: -; J: TRBJ1-2; V: TRBV2; size: -; DNA: TGTGCCAGCAACAGGGATGTTAACTATGGCTACACCTTC; CDR3: CASNRDVNYGYTF
D: -; J: TRBJ2-5; V: TRBV9; size: many; DNA: TGTGCCAGCAGTAGCGGTTTTACGGAGACCCAGTACTTC; CDR3: CASSSGFTETQYF
D: -; J: TRBJ1-5; V: TRBV10-3; size: many; DNA: TGTGCCATCACGGGGGGGGCCGATAGCAATCAGCCCCAGCATTTT; CDR3: CAITGGADSNQPQHF
D: TRBD1; J: TRBJ2-5; V: TRBV11-2; size: -; DNA: TGTGCCAGCAGCTCCTTGACAGGGACCGAGACCCAGTACTTC; CDR3: CASSSLTGTETQYF
D: -; J: TRBJ2-7; V: TRBV7-6; size: many; DNA: TGTGCCAGCAGCTTGTTCTCTAGCAACGAGCAGTACTTC; CDR3: CASSLFSSNEQYF
D: -; J: TRBJ2-2; V: TRBV7-3; size: many; DNA: TGTGCCAGCAGCTTAAGGTGGTCAACCGGGGAGCTGTTTTTT; CDR3: CASSLRWSTGELFF
D: -; J: TRBJ1-2; V: TRBV6-1; size: many; DNA: TGTGCCAGCAGTGAAGGGTGGGGGTCTACAGGGATCAATGGCTACACCTTC; CDR3: CASSEGWGSTGINGYTF
D: TRBD2; J: TRBJ2-7; V: TRBV11-3; size: few; DNA: TGTGCCAGCAGCTGGTCGGGAGGGCCTTCCGAGCAGTACTTC; CDR3: CASSWSGGPSEQYF
D: -; J: TRBJ2-1; V: TRBV5-6; size: many; DNA: TGTGCCAGCACAACTAGCAACAATGAGCAGTTCTTC; CDR3: CASTTSNNEQFF
D: TRBD1; J: TRBJ1-5; V: TRBV28; size: many; DNA: TGTGCCAGCAGTTTACCCTTGACAGGGGCGGGCCAGCCCCAGCATTTT; CDR3: CASSLPLTGAGQPQHF
D: -; J: TRBJ1-6; V: TRBV30; size: many; DNA: TGTGCCTGGAAGGGGCCTACTGTGGGGCGGAGCCGAGGGTCACCCCTCCACTTT; CDR3: CAWKGPTVGRSRGSPLHF
D: -; J: TRBJ2-3; V: TRBV7-8; size: few; DNA: TGTGCCAGCAGCGTCAACTACGGACAGCCCACAGATACGCAGTATTTT; CDR3: CASSVNYGQPTDTQYF
D: -; J: TRBJ1-2; V: TRBV19; size: many; DNA: TGTGCCAGTGGGACGTATACCTACACCTTC; CDR3: CASGTYTYTF
D: -; J: TRBJ2-1; V: TRBV7-9; size: many; DNA: TGTGCCAGCAGGACAGGCGGGAATGAGCAGTTCTTC; CDR3: CASRTGGNEQFF
D: TRBD1; J: TRBJ1-2; V: TRBV11-2; size: -; DNA: TGTGCCAGCAGCTTAGGTCCGGGACAGGGGATCAACTATGGCTACACCTTC; CDR3: CASSLGPGQGINYGYTF
D: -; J: TRBJ1-4; V: TRBV19; size: -; DNA: TGTGCCAGTGGGCCCCGGGGCGGGCATGAAAAACTGTTTTTT; CDR3: CASGPRGGHEKLFF
D: -; J: TRBJ2-5; V: TRBV12-3/TRBV12-4; size: many; DNA: TGTGCCAGCAGTTTAGGTCAGGAGCAAGAGACCCAGTACTTC; CDR3: CASSLGQEQETQYF
D: TRBD2; J: TRBJ2-3; V: TRBV5-4; size: many; DNA: TGTGCCAGCAGCTTGGCAGCGGGAGGTACACATAACACAGATACGCAGTATTTT; CDR3: CASSLAAGGTHNTDTQYF
D: TRBD2; J: TRBJ2-1; V: TRBV11-3; size: many; DNA: TGTGCCAGCAGCTTAAGAGGGAGACGGGCGGGAGCCAACAATGAGCAGTTCTTC; CDR3: CASSLRGRRAGANNEQFF
D: TRBD2; J: TRBJ2-7; V: TRBV9; size: many; DNA: TGTGCCAGCAGCGTAGGGGAACTAGCGGGCACCTACGAGCAGTACTTC; CDR3: CASSVGELAGTYEQYF
D: -; J: TRBJ2-1; V: TRBV11-2; size: many; DNA: TGTGCCAGCAGCTTAGCCCCAGGGAAGTACAATGAGCAGTTCTTC; CDR3: CASSLAPGKYNEQFF
D: TRBD1; J: TRBJ1-4; V: TRBV3-1; size: many; DNA: TGTGCCAGCAGCCAGACAGGGGTTGCAACTAATGAAAAACTGTTTTTT; CDR3: CASSQTGVATNEKLFF
D: -; J: TRBJ1-2; V: TRBV19; size: few; DNA: TGTGCCAGTAGCGACGACCCTTTTGGTGGCTACACCTTC; CDR3: CASSDDPFGGYTF
D: -; J: TRBJ1-5; V: TRBV19; size: few; DNA: TGTGCCAGTAGTATAAGACCCCCGAGCAATCAGCCCCAGCATTTT; CDR3: CASSIRPPSNQPQHF
D: -; J: TRBJ2-7; V: TRBV20-1; size: -; DNA: TGCAGTGCTGGGCCCCCCTACGAGCAGTACTTC; CDR3: CSAGPPYEQYF
D: -; J: TRBJ1-1; V: TRBV28; size: many; DNA: TGTGCCAGCAGTTCCTCTCCCTTCTCCGTGGACACTGAAGCTTTCTTT; CDR3: CASSSSPFSVDTEAFF
D: -; J: TRBJ1-6; V: TRBV30; size: many; DNA: TGTGCCTGGAGTGGCCCGGGGAGATCACCCCTCCACTTT; CDR3: CAWSGPGRSPLHF
D: TRBD2; J: TRBJ2-1; V: TRBV10-2; size: many; DNA: TGCGCCAGCCTTCAGAAGCGGGGCGTAAATGAGCAGTTCTTC; CDR3: CASLQKRGVNEQFF
D: TRBD1; J: TRBJ2-2; V: TRBV27; size: few; DNA: TGTGCCAGCAAAAGCGCCACCTGGGACAGGGTGGAAGCCGGGGAGCTGTTTTTT; CDR3: CASKSATWDRVEAGELFF
D: TRBD2; J: TRBJ2-7; V: TRBV20-1; size: many; DNA: TGCAGTGCTAGAGCCCCGAGCGGGAGGTCCTTCGAGCAGTACTTC; CDR3: CSARAPSGRSFEQYF
D: -; J: TRBJ1-1; V: TRBV29-1; size: many; DNA: TGCAGCGTTGAAGATTTTGTAAACACTGAAGCTTTCTTT; CDR3: CSVEDFVNTEAFF
D: -; J: TRBJ1-6; V: TRBV7-9; size: -; DNA: TGTGCCAGCAGCTTAGGGCAGGTTAATTCACCCCTCCACTTT; CDR3: CASSLGQVNSPLHF
D: -; J: TRBJ2-2; V: TRBV20-1; size: many; DNA: TGCAGTGCTAGAAAGGGCAGACGAACGAACACCGGGGAGCTGTTTTTT; CDR3: CSARKGRRTNTGELFF
D: TRBD1; J: TRBJ2-7; V: TRBV27; size: -; DNA: TGTGCCAGCAAACCCGCGACAGGGGACCACGAGCAGTACTTC; CDR3: CASKPATGDHEQYF
D: TRBD2; J: TRBJ2-7; V: TRBV20-1; size: -; DNA: TGCAGTGCTAGAGATTCAAACGGAGCGGGAGGTTTAGACGAGCAGTACTTC; CDR3: CSARDSNGAGGLDEQYF
D: -; J: TRBJ2-5; V: TRBV19; size: many; DNA: TGTGCCAGTAGTATAAAGGGCCGCAGGATCGCCCCCCAGGAGACCCAGTACTTC; CDR3: CASSIKGRRIAPQETQYF